The present T cell receptor (beta chain) was sequenced within a study of OX40 agonist ivuxolimab in advanced cancers. With regard to the full study: Ivuxolimab, which targeted the costimulatory receptor OX40 (CD134), was an agonistic, fully human IgG2 monoclonal antibody. Intravenous ivuxolimab was administered to patients every 2 weeks at six dose levels: 0.01, 0.1, 0.3, 1.5, 3 and 10 mg/kg. Of the roughly 54 patients in dose escalation, about 20 had hepatocellular carcinoma, some 15 had melanoma, 9 had renal cell carcinoma and 9 had head and neck cancer. A male proportion of roughly 80% and a mean age of roughly 58 years, ranging from about 23 to 79, were recorded for the dose-escalation cohort. Prior anti-PD-1, anti-PD-L1 or anti-CTLA-4 therapy was permitted, and about two fifths of dose-escalation patients had received checkpoint inhibitors. Partial responses occurred in three dose-escalation patients, of whom one had hepatocellular carcinoma and two had cutaneous melanoma. The purpose of peripheral TCRbeta sequencing was to test whether ivuxolimab changed TCR sequence diversity and led to clonal T-cell expansion. The paper covers the monotherapy dose-escalation part of the phase I ivuxolimab trial, which included N of about 50 patients.

The trial excluded patients who had a history of autoimmune disease or were on systemic immunosuppression. Peripheral blood for TCR sequencing was drawn from every dose cohort at baseline, at cycle 4 day 1 and at cycle 7 day 1. Samples were obtained from an open-label, multicenter, first-in-human phase I dose-escalation trial of ivuxolimab. Adults with locally advanced or metastatic head and neck squamous cell, hepatocellular, melanoma or renal cell carcinoma were enrolled in the trial. Before TCR sequencing, CD4+ T cells and CD8+ T cells were sorted from peripheral blood as separate populations. Details on this clone: Its specific antigen is unknown. It has no much larger one-base neighbor in the sample; base qualities were not kept.

For sequencing of the TCRbeta CDR3 region, genomic DNA was extracted from the sorted cells. The immunoSEQ Assay was used for sequencing of TCRbeta CDR3 regions. TCRdb stores this immuneACCESS table with in-frame sequences only. Part of the clones is absent; in the studies checked, under half of the shortfall reflects unresolved V genes, and no reason is known for the rest. The sample profile shows about 42,000 clones; 80% to 90% of them were found once. The leading ten clones occupy 5.5% to 7.5% of the sample. The cysteine opens and the phenylalanine closes a CDR3 of 12 amino acids. Only CDR3 DNA remains: 36 bases, in frame from the first base. The junction shows trimming of 6 bases on V and 8 bases on J, plus 13 bases between the germline ends. Looking up the germline V gene yields CDR1 SGHVS and CDR2 FQNEAQ. On the study overall, not on this receptor specifically: At doses of 0.1 to 3.0 mg/kg, clonal expansion of both CD4+ and CD8+ T cells in blood was seen between baseline and week 6. Low levels of normalized T-cell clonal expansion were also seen in some patients who did not respond. Which antigens the clonally expanded peripheral T cells were specific for was not determined. In the 0.1-3.0 mg/kg groups, partial responders had among the lowest normalized peripheral clonal expansion, particularly in CD8+ T cells. After ivuxolimab, more expanded clones were found on average in CD8+ T cells than in CD4+ T cells.

Here the sequenced sample was CD4+ or CD8+ T cells sorted from blood, taken in a trial of the OX40 agonist ivuxolimab. The sequence came from an adult with an advanced solid tumor such as melanoma, head and neck, liver or kidney cancer. The rearrangement combines TRBV7-8 with TRBJ1-2; a confident D gene designation cannot be given. The CDR3 reads CASRGGERGYTF. In nucleotides, the sequence is TGTGCCAGCAGGGGCGGGGAGCGAGGCTACACCTTC. With all but the CDR3 taken from the reference TRBV7-8 and TRBJ1-2 genes, the full variable domain is: GAGVSQSPRYKVAKRGQDVALRCDPISGHVSLFWYQQALGQGPEFLTYFQNEAQLDKSGLPSDRFFAERPEGSVSTLKIQRTQQEDSAVYLCASRGGERGYTFGSGTRLTVV.